Given below is one T cell receptor (beta chain) in context. Original processing notes: Amplification of reference gene primers provided the estimated nucleated cell counts. Here immunoSEQ multiplex PCR was the method, and the copy in TCRdb shows in-frame clones only, minus some. Clonal size and the V and J genes are those of that table, whereas D and trimming came from the DNA. The sample lists more than 150,000 clones; around 80% were seen once. The data are from a study of blood T cell repertoires in COVID-19. As for the study in general: Some COVID-19 samples were acute and others convalescent; all came from the United States, Italy and Spain. PBMCs, B-cell-depleted T cells, or T cells provided the cDNA or gDNA that made up the material.

The material sequenced was peripheral blood. This clonotype originated in a man aged 25-45 years with active or convalescent COVID-19.

The CDR3 here is CASSATGTETQYF. The CDR3 region has the DNA TGTGCCAGTAGCGCGACAGGGACAGAGACCCAGTACTTC. This chain connects TRBV19 to TRBJ2-5; 7 positions match TRBD1. V shed 6 bases, J shed 4 bases, and the junction held 5 bases outside the gene matches. CDR3 length: 13 residues. From germline, CDR1 is LNHDA and CDR2 SQIVND (reference sequence).